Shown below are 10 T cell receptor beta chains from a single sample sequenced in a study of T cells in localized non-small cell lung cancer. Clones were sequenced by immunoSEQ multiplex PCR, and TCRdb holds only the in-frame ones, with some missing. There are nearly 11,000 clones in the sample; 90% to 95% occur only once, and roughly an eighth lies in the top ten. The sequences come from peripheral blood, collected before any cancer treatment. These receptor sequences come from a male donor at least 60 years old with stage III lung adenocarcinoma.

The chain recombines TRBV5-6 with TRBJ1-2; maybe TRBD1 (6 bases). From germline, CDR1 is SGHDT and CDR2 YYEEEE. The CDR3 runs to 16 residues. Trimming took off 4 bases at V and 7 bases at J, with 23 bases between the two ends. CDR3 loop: CASSIQYRAGDSGYTF. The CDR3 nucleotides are TGTGCCAGCAGCATCCAATACCGGGCAGGGGATAGTGGCTACACCTTC.

The DNA of the CDR3 is TGTGCCAGCAGCCCGAGACAGGGTGTGTCTGAAGCTTTCTTT. Amino acids: CASSPRQGVSEAFF. This chain connects TRBV7-2 to TRBJ1-1; 7 nucleotides line up with TRBD1. The germline CDR1 and CDR2 sequences are SGHTA and FQGNSA. The V gene end was trimmed by 5 bases and the J gene end by 6 bases; junction bases not matched to a gene: 9. This CDR3 region has 14 residues. The complete variable domain, with remaining parts taken from reference TRBV7-2 and TRBJ1-1, reads GAGVSQSPSNKVTEKGKDVELRCDPISGHTALYWYRQSLGQGLEFLIYFQGNSAPDKSGLPSDRFSAERTGGSVSTLTIQRTQQEDSAVYLCASSPRQGVSEAFFGQGTRLTVV.

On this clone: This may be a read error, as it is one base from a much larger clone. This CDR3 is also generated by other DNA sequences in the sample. The CDR3 protein is CASSDSPAGGPDTQYF. The DNA of the CDR3 is TGTGCCAGCAGTGATTCCCCAGCGGGAGGGCCCGATACGCAGTATTTT. The chain joins TRBV6-4 to TRBJ2-3, with 10 nucleotides matching TRBD2. The length of the CDR3 is 16 residues. V lost 3 bases to trimming and J lost 6 bases; unmatched junction nucleotides: 9. CDR1 and CDR2 (germline): MRHNA, SNTAGT.

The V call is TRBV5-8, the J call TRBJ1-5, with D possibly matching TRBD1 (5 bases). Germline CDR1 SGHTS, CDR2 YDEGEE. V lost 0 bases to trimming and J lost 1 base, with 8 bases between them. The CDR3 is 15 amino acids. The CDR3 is CASSLGQQSNQPQHF. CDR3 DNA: TGTGCCAGCAGCTTGGGACAGCAAAGCAATCAGCCCCAGCATTTT. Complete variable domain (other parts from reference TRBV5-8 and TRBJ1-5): EAGVTQSPTHLIKTRGQQATLRCSPISGHTSVYWYQQALGLGLQFLLWYDEGEERNRGNFPPRFSGRQFPNYSSELNVNALELEDSALYLCASSLGQQSNQPQHFGDGTRLSIL.

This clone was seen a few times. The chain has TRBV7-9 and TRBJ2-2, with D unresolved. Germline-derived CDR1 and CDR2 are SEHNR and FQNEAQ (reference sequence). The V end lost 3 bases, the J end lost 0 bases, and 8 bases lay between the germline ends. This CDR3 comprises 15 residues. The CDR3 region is CASSLNRANTGELFF. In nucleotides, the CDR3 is TGTGCCAGCAGCTTGAACAGAGCGAACACCGGGGAGCTGTTTTTT.

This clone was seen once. The CDR3 reads CASSLKGDEQYF. As DNA, the CDR3 is TGTGCCAGCAGTTTAAAAGGGGACGAGCAGTACTTC. J is TRBJ2-7 and V is TRBV28, with TRBD1 as a possible D gene (5 bases). V was cut by 2 bases and J by 5 bases, with 7 bases left in between. The CDR3 extends over 12 amino acids. Germline V lookup: CDR1 MDHEN, CDR2 SYDVKM. Looking up the rest from reference TRBV28 and TRBJ2-7 gives the full variable domain: DVKVTQSSRYLVKRTGEKVFLECVQDMDHENMFWYRQDPGLGLRLIYFSYDVKMKEKGDIPEGYSVSREKKERFSLILESASTNQTSMYLCASSLKGDEQYFGPGTRLTVT.

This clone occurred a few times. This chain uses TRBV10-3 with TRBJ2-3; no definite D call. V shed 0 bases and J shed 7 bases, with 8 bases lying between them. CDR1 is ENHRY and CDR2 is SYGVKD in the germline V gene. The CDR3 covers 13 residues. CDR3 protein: CAISESETHTQYF. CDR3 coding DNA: TGTGCCATCAGTGAGTCCGAGACACATACGCAGTATTTT.

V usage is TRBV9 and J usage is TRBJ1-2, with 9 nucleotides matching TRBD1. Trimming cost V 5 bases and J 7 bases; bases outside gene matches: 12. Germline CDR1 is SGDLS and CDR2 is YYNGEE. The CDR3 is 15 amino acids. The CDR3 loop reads CASRASGTGSGGYTF. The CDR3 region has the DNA TGTGCCAGCAGAGCCTCCGGGACAGGGAGTGGTGGCTACACCTTC.

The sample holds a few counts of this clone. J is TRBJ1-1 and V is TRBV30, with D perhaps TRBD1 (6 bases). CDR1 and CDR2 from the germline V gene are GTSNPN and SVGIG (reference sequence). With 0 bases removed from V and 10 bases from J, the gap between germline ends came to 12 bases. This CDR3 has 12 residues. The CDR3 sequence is CAWSVLGGPAFF. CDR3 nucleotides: TGTGCCTGGAGTGTCCTGGGGGGGCCAGCTTTCTTT.

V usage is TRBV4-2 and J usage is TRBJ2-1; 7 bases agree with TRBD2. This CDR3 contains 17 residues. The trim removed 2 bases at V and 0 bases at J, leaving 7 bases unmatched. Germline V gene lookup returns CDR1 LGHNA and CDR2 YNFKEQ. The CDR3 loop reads CASSQQRGPSSYNEQFF. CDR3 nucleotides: TGTGCCAGCAGCCAACAGCGGGGTCCAAGCTCCTACAATGAGCAGTTCTTC.